This T cell receptor (beta chain) originates from a study of response to subunit inactivated influenza vaccine. Notes on the study in general: Authors proposed each seasonal influenza vaccination draws in few new T cells.

The CDR3 spans 12 residues. CDR1 DFQATT and CDR2 SNEGSKA come from the germline V gene (reference sequence). TCRdb itself ran the RT-PCR reads through MiXCR, one entry per CDR3 protein. Altogether about 180,000 distinct CDR3 sequences are present, around 9.2% being singletons, with the ten largest covering roughly a tenth. On this clonotype: Antigen unknown.

The chain carries TRBV20-1 and TRBJ2-7, with D maybe TRBD2 (7 bases). The receptor comes from a man in his fifties who received an inactivated influenza vaccine. This sample comprised non-naive T cells sorted from PBMCs, obtained on the day of vaccination. This CDR3 reads CSLTGGPYEQYF. The CDR3 DNA is TGCAGCTTAACGGGGGGCCCCTACGAGCAGTACTTC.